These 8 T cell receptor beta chains were all obtained from the same sample, sequenced in a study of T cell clones after liver transplantation. Produced via immunoSEQ multiplex PCR; TCRdb's table is partial and in-frame only. In the table there are 50,000 to 70,000 clones, around two thirds of which are singletons. The material sequenced was CD4+ T cells from blood, taken at the approximately 15-month timepoint. The receptors derive from a human patient who received a liver transplant. Some T cells may possibly be graft donor cells.

This clone came up once. This chain connects TRBV28 to TRBJ1-1; a possible D gene is TRBD1 (5 bases). The CDR3 runs to 14 residues. Trimming shortened V by 6 bases and J by 0 bases, and 11 bases separated the two germline ends. The germline V gene encodes CDR1 MDHEN and CDR2 SYDVKM. The CDR3 nucleotides read TGTGCCAGCAGCCCTGGGGCCCTGAACACTGAAGCTTTCTTT. Its translation is CASSPGALNTEAFF.

The chain links TRBV7-8 to TRBJ1-3; perhaps TRBD1 as D (5 bases). Per the germline V gene, CDR1 is SGHVS and CDR2 is FQNEAQ. Trimming shortened V by 5 bases and J by 1 base, and 9 bases separated the two germline ends. CDR3 size: 14 residues. The CDR3 DNA sequence: TGTGCCAGCAGCCCGACAGCTTCTGGAAACACCATATATTTT. It is translated as CASSPTASGNTIYF.

This sequence joins TRBV10-3 and TRBJ1-2; unclear D gene. The germline V and J ends were trimmed by 7 bases and 1 base, with 10 bases remaining between them. Germline V gene sequence: CDR1 ENHRY, CDR2 SYGVKD. The CDR3 runs 13 residues. The CDR3 loop is CAIKGSDNYGYTF. CDR3 coding DNA: TGTGCCATCAAGGGTTCAGATAACTATGGCTACACCTTC.

In this sample, this clone turned up many times. This chain uses TRBV21-1 with TRBJ2-7; the D call TRBD1 from the table was never checked on the DNA. TRBV21-1 constitutes a pseudogene. The CDR3 contains 16 residues. CDR3 in DNA: TGTGCCAGCAGCGCAGACGTGACAGGCCGCCCCTACGAGCAGTACTTC. This gives the protein CASSADVTGRPYEQYF.

The chain employs TRBV5-5 and TRBJ2-7, with 12 bases matching TRBD2. Germline V gene sequence: CDR1 SGHKS, CDR2 YYEKEE (reference sequence). This CDR3 comprises 16 residues. V lost 3 bases and J lost 7; bases outside the gene matches: 11. CDR3 sequence: CASSWTSGTLGGEQYF. CDR3 DNA sequence: TGTGCCAGCAGCTGGACTAGCGGGACCCTCGGGGGGGAGCAGTACTTC. The full variable domain, rest sourced from reference TRBV5-5 and TRBJ2-7, is DAGVTQSPTHLIKTRGQQVTLRCSPISGHKSVSWYQQVLGQGPQFIFQYYEKEERGRGNFPDRFSARQFPNYSSELNVNALLLGDSALYLCASSWTSGTLGGEQYFGPGTRLTVT.

The CDR3 protein is CASSTTNGGGQETQYF. The CDR3 DNA sequence: TGCGCCAGCAGTACAACTAACGGGGGGGGACAAGAGACCCAGTACTTC. This chain connects TRBV10-1 to TRBJ2-5; 8 bases align to TRBD2. The J segment lost 2 bases and the V segment lost 5 bases, leaving 10 bases of the junction unmatched. The CDR3 runs to 16 residues. The germline V gene has CDR1 WNHNN and CDR2 SYGVQD (reference sequence).

This chain joins TRBV2 and TRBJ1-1, with D unresolved. CDR1 is SNHLY and CDR2 is FYNNEI in the germline V gene. The CDR3 contains 13 residues. V was pared by 4 bases and J by 1 base, with 7 bases between. The CDR3 coding sequence is TGTGCCAGCAGTGTACAGCCGAACACTGAAGCTTTCTTT. This codes for CASSVQPNTEAFF.

The chain is built from TRBV10-1 and TRBJ2-1; no definite D call. The CDR3 is 12 amino acids. V gave up 3 bases and J gave up 10 bases, with 10 bases separating them. Germline values: CDR1 WNHNN, CDR2 SYGVQD (reference sequence). CDR3 residues: CASSEYSWEQFF. CDR3 sequence (DNA): TGCGCCAGCAGTGAATATTCCTGGGAGCAGTTCTTC.